Presented here are 24 T cell receptor beta chains from one specimen sequenced in a study of OX40 agonist ivuxolimab in advanced cancers. Here immunoSEQ multiplex PCR was the method, and the copy in TCRdb shows in-frame clones only, minus some. The sample lists 79,000 or so clones; approximately 85% were seen once. The sample was CD4+ or CD8+ T cells sorted from blood, taken in a trial of the OX40 agonist ivuxolimab. These receptors came from an adult with an advanced solid tumor such as melanoma, head and neck, liver or kidney cancer.

This clone was recorded once. This chain joins TRBV7-3 and TRBJ2-5; D is possibly TRBD1 (7 bases). There are 16 residues in the CDR3. Germline V lookup: CDR1 SGHTA, CDR2 FQGTGA. With 2 bases removed from V and 7 bases from J, the gap between germline ends came to 20 bases. This CDR3 reads CASSLYGGDSRGTQYF. DNA of the CDR3: TGTGCCAGCAGCTTATATGGAGGGGACAGCCGAGGGACCCAGTACTTC. The full variable domain, completed using reference TRBV7-3 and TRBJ2-5, is GAGVSQTPSNKVTEKGKYVELRCDPISGHTALYWYRQSLGQGPEFLIYFQGTGAADDSGLPNDRFFAVRPEGSVSTLKIQRTERGDSAVYLCASSLYGGDSRGTQYFGPGTRLLVL.

The genes are TRBV7-2 and TRBJ2-3, with D perhaps TRBD2 (6 bases). Germline lookup yields CDR1 SGHTA and CDR2 FQGNSA. This CDR3 region has 16 residues. Trimming cost V 5 bases and J 2 bases, with 17 bases left between them. CDR3 coding DNA: TGTGCCAGCAGCCCCCCCCGCGGGATTGTCACAGATACGCAGTATTTT. It encodes CASSPPRGIVTDTQYF.

CDR3 DNA sequence: TGTGCCAGCAGCTCGACCAGTTTAGTGGGTGAGCAGTTCTTC. This sequence encodes CASSSTSLVGEQFF. The V gene is TRBV11-2, the J gene TRBJ2-1, with no clear D. Trimming shortened V by 4 bases and J by 9 bases, and 16 bases separated the two germline ends. The germline V gene has CDR1 SGHAT and CDR2 FQNNGV. CDR3 length equals 14 residues. The complete variable domain, with remaining parts taken from reference TRBV11-2 and TRBJ2-1, reads EAGVAQSPRYKIIEKRQSVAFWCNPISGHATLYWYQQILGQGPKLLIQFQNNGVVDDSQLPKDRFSAERLKGVDSTLKIQPAKLEDSAVYLCASSSTSLVGEQFFGPGTRLTVL.

V gene TRBV27 combines with J gene TRBJ1-2, with 7 bases lining up with TRBD1. The CDR3 runs 14 residues. V was clipped by 8 bases and J by 3 bases; unmatched bases: 9. Germline CDR1 reads MNHEY; CDR2 reads SMNVEV (reference sequence). The CDR3 region is CASSLTGTDYGYTF. The CDR3 DNA follows: TGTGCCAGCTCTCTGACAGGGACAGACTATGGCTACACCTTC.

The chain couples TRBV7-3 to TRBJ1-1; D may be TRBD1 (6 bases). The ends were cut back, 4 bases at V and 6 bases at J, with 12 bases in the middle. Germline assignment: CDR1 SGHTA and CDR2 FQGTGA. CDR3 length: 13 residues. This chain's CDR3 is CASSYDRQAEAFF. For the CDR3, the DNA is TGTGCCAGCAGCTACGACCGACAGGCTGAAGCTTTCTTT. Combining the CDR3 with reference TRBV7-3 and TRBJ1-1 gives the whole variable domain GAGVSQTPSNKVTEKGKYVELRCDPISGHTALYWYRQSLGQGPEFLIYFQGTGAADDSGLPNDRFFAVRPEGSVSTLKIQRTERGDSAVYLCASSYDRQAEAFFGQGTRLTVV.

This chain uses TRBV6-1 with TRBJ2-1; 10 nucleotides line up with TRBD2. CDR3 length: 17 residues. The trim removed 2 bases at V and 2 bases at J, leaving 6 bases unmatched. In germline, CDR1 is MNHNS, CDR2 SASEGT. CDR3 sequence (DNA): TGTGCCAGCAGTGAACTAGCGGGGGTAACTCCCTACAATGAGCAGTTCTTC. Translation: CASSELAGVTPYNEQFF.

A single count supports this clone. Other DNA sequences within the sample encode an identical CDR3. The DNA for the CDR3 is TGTGCCAGCAGCTTAGGACATCAGAACACTGAAGCTTTCTTT. This gives the protein CASSLGHQNTEAFF. The V and J genes are TRBV7-2 and TRBJ1-1, with D hard to call. V lost 1 base and J lost 1, with 7 bases in between. The CDR3 spans 14 residues. Germline CDR1 reads SGHTA; CDR2 reads FQGNSA.

V and J are TRBV27 and TRBJ2-2; perhaps D is TRBD1 or TRBD2 (5 bases each). The V gene's germline CDR1 is MNHEY and CDR2 SMNVEV (reference sequence). The V end was cut by 7 bases, the J end by 4 bases, with 19 bases between. This CDR3 is 16 amino acids long. CDR3 protein: CASKRDRRLTTGELFF. CDR3 DNA sequence: TGTGCCAGCAAACGGGACCGCCGGCTAACCACCGGGGAGCTGTTTTTT.

CDR3 loop: CAWRGQRTQPQHF. Here the CDR3 DNA reads TGTGCCTGGAGGGGACAGAGGACACAGCCCCAGCATTTT. This chain joins TRBV30 and TRBJ1-5, with 7 bases matching TRBD1. CDR3 length: 13 amino acids. Germline V lookup: CDR1 GTSNPN, CDR2 SVGIG (reference sequence). J was trimmed by 7 bases and V by 3 bases; bases with no gene match: 6.

This clone was observed once. The chain uses TRBV30 and TRBJ2-5; 9 positions match TRBD1. CDR1 GTSNPN and CDR2 SVGIG come from the germline V gene (reference sequence). The CDR3 length is 14 residues. Trimming took 5 bases from V and 1 from J; bases not matched to a gene: 5. CDR3 bases: TGTGCCTGGCACAGGGGGCTGGGCCAAGAGACCCAGTACTTC. Translation: CAWHRGLGQETQYF.

The CDR3 nucleotides are TGCGCCAGCAGCGCCAGGGGGTCCTCTAATGAAAAACTGTTTTTT. It yields the protein CASSARGSSNEKLFF. This chain uses TRBV4-3 with TRBJ1-4, with TRBD1 matching over 7 bases. The germline CDR1 and CDR2 sequences are LGHNA and YSLEER. CDR3 length equals 15 residues. V was clipped by 5 bases and J by 3 bases; unmatched bases: 6.

The CDR3 loop reads CASSYVAGVGSPLHF. The CDR3, as DNA: TGTGCCAGCAGTTACGTGGCCGGGGTGGGTTCACCCCTCCACTTT. The chain combines TRBV6-5 with TRBJ1-6, with D unclear. The length of the CDR3 is 15 residues. With 2 bases removed from V and 9 bases from J, the gap between germline ends came to 14 bases. The V gene's germline CDR1 is MNHEY and CDR2 SVGAGI.

The gene calls are TRBV7-2 and TRBJ1-2; perhaps TRBD1 as D (5 bases). The V end was cut by 5 bases, the J end by 5 bases, with 12 bases between. The CDR3 runs 13 residues. The germline gives CDR1 SGHTA, CDR2 FQGNSA. The CDR3 is CASSPEQAYGYTF. CDR3 coding DNA: TGTGCCAGCAGCCCCGAACAGGCTTATGGCTACACCTTC.

V is TRBV27 and J is TRBJ1-2; no clear D gene. The germline V and J ends were trimmed by 5 bases and 7 bases, with 20 bases remaining between them. The germline gives CDR1 MNHEY, CDR2 SMNVEV (reference sequence). There are 15 residues in the CDR3. In DNA form, the CDR3 reads TGTGCCAGCAGTCTCCAGGACGGAGGTCCCTCTGGCTACACCTTC. Translated: CASSLQDGGPSGYTF.

The genes are TRBV4-2 and TRBJ1-2, with TRBD1 as a possible D gene (6 bases). The CDR3 length is 14 residues. The germline V gene encodes CDR1 LGHNA and CDR2 YNFKEQ. Trimming took 0 bases from V and 6 from J, leaving 11 bases between them. DNA for the CDR3: TGTGCCAGCAGCCAAGATCTTGCAGGGGATGGCTACACCTTC. Protein: CASSQDLAGDGYTF.

The chain links TRBV4-2 to TRBJ2-3; TRBD2 agrees at 13 bases. V shed 4 bases and J 4 bases; nucleotides not matched to a gene: 5. CDR3 length: 16 residues. CDR1 LGHNA and CDR2 YNFKEQ come from the germline V gene. The DNA of the CDR3 is TGTGCCAGCAGCCGGCTACTAGCGGGGGGGCCAGATACGCAGTATTTT. As protein: CASSRLLAGGPDTQYF.

The chain has TRBV10-2 and TRBJ1-4; no firm D call. Germline-derived CDR1 and CDR2 are WSHSY and SAAADI. This CDR3 region has 13 residues. V was shortened by 2 bases and J by 7 bases, with 8 bases between the two germline ends. CDR3 protein: CASSEGVFEKLFF. Here the CDR3 DNA reads TGCGCCAGCAGTGAGGGGGTTTTTGAAAAACTGTTTTTT.

The chain uses TRBV30 and TRBJ2-2, with D unresolved. The V gene lost 0 bases and the J gene lost 6 bases, with 8 bases spanning the gap. CDR3 size: 13 residues. Germline values: CDR1 GTSNPN, CDR2 SVGIG (reference sequence). The CDR3 sequence is CAWSVLVAGELFF. Here the CDR3 DNA reads TGTGCCTGGAGTGTACTCGTTGCCGGGGAGCTGTTTTTT. The variable domain in full, completed from reference TRBV30 and TRBJ2-2, reads SQTIHQWPATLVQPVGSPLSLECTVEGTSNPNLYWYRQAAGRGLQLLFYSVGIGQISSEVPQNLSASRPQDRQFILSSKKLLLSDSGFYLCAWSVLVAGELFFGEGSRLTVL.

The rearrangement joins TRBV23-1 to TRBJ1-2; 7 nucleotides line up with TRBD1. TRBV23-1 is placed among ORFs of uncertain function. The V gene end was trimmed by 4 bases and the J gene end by 0 bases; junction bases not matched to a gene: 14. The length of the CDR3 is 18 residues. The CDR3 DNA reads as TGCGCCAGCAGTCCTTGTTTTATTCGGGACAGTGCTAACTATGGCTACACCTTC. Its protein product is CASSPCFIRDSANYGYTF.

This chain links TRBV7-2 with TRBJ2-3; TRBD2 agrees at 8 bases. J gave up 5 bases and V 1 base, and 2 bases lay outside the gene matches. The CDR3 has 14 amino acids. Per the germline V gene, CDR1 is SGHTA and CDR2 is FQGNSA. CDR3 DNA sequence: TGTGCCAGCAGCTTAGTCGCGGGGGGAGATACGCAGTATTTT. It translates to CASSLVAGGDTQYF.

The genes are TRBV4-3 and TRBJ2-5; D might be TRBD2 (6 bases). The DNA end is more similar to TRBJ2-7, so the J call may be wrong. Germline CDR1 LGHNA, CDR2 YSLEER. The CDR3 contains 18 residues. As DNA, the CDR3 is TGCGCCAGCAGCCAAGATTCGAGTTACAGCGGGTCCACCTACGAGCAGTACTTC. Encoded protein: CASSQDSSYSGSTYEQYF.

This chain links TRBV2 with TRBJ1-4; the match to TRBD1 covers 9 bases. This CDR3 spans 11 amino acids. The J segment lost 14 bases and the V segment lost 6 bases, leaving 4 bases of the junction unmatched. Germline V gives CDR1 SNHLY, CDR2 FYNNEI. CDR3 region: CASRRTGVLFF. The CDR3 nucleotides are TGTGCCAGCAGGAGGACAGGGGTTCTGTTTTTT.

This clone was picked up a small number of times. The chain has TRBV21-1 and TRBJ2-5; the table's D call, TRBD1, has no DNA check behind it. TRBV21-1 is classified as a pseudogene. CDR3 size: 16 residues. The CDR3 DNA sequence: TGTGCCAGCAGCAAAGAGGGCGCCAGGGGCCAAGAGACCCAGTACTTC. This sequence encodes CASSKEGARGQETQYF.

The sample holds one count of this clone. The chain combines TRBV2 with TRBJ2-1; 7 bases align to TRBD1. The CDR3 has 14 amino acids. Trimming cost V 8 bases and J 0 bases; bases outside gene matches: 4. Germline-derived CDR1 and CDR2 are SNHLY and FYNNEI. The chain's CDR3 is CASSDRSSYNEQFF. The CDR3, as DNA: TGTGCCAGCTCGGACAGGAGCTCCTACAATGAGCAGTTCTTC.